The next 23 T cell receptor beta chains were all read from a single sample in a study of early T cells in non-severe SARS-CoV-2 infection. TCRdb fed the 5' RACE reads into MiXCR, producing one record per CDR3 protein. The table lists approximately 77,000 distinct CDR3 sequences, around 12% of them singletons. Sequenced material: whole blood, taken at baseline. These receptors all stem from an adult who was a healthcare worker with PCR-confirmed SARS-CoV-2 infection or an uninfected control (not recorded which). The donor label of this sample is uncertain.

This sequence joins TRBV11-2 and TRBJ2-3, with 11 nucleotides matching TRBD1. Germline V gives CDR1 SGHAT, CDR2 FQNNGV. J was trimmed by 3 bases and V by 5 bases; bases with no gene match: 7. The CDR3 runs 16 residues. CDR3 sequence (DNA): TGTGCCAGCAGCATTGGGACAGGGGGAGGTACAGATACGCAGTATTTT. Its protein is CASSIGTGGGTDTQYF.

This clonotype was counted a few times. The V gene is TRBV6-5, the J gene TRBJ2-1; D unclear. CDR1 and CDR2 (germline): MNHEY, SVGAGI. This CDR3 contains 13 residues. V dropped 6 bases and J dropped 7 bases, with 13 bases sitting between them. The DNA for the CDR3 is TGTGCCAGCAGCCCCCGGTCTGGGAATGAGCAGTTCTTC. Protein: CASSPRSGNEQFF.

This clonotype has more than one count but fewer than ten. V usage is TRBV5-1 and J usage is TRBJ2-7; TRBD1 matches 8 bases. With V trimmed by 1 base and J by 6 bases, 6 bases remained unmatched. This CDR3 region has 14 residues. Germline CDR1 reads SGHRS; CDR2 reads YFSETQ. The CDR3 DNA reads TGCGCCAGCAGCTTGTCCGGACAGGGTACCGAGCAGTACTTC. Amino acids: CASSLSGQGTEQYF.

V and J are TRBV19 and TRBJ1-2, with D possibly TRBD1 on 5 matching bases. The V end was cut by 6 bases, the J end by 2 bases, with 10 bases between. The length of the CDR3 is 13 residues. Germline V CDR1 and CDR2: LNHDA, SQIVND (reference sequence). The DNA of the CDR3 is TGTGCCAGTAGCCTACGACAGAACTATGGCTACACCTTC. Encoded protein: CASSLRQNYGYTF.

This chain links TRBV24-1 with TRBJ2-3; D is unclear. Germline CDR1 reads KGHDR; CDR2 reads SFDVKD. V was pared by 4 bases and J by 5 bases, with 9 bases between. The CDR3 is made up of 13 amino acids. This chain's CDR3 is CATSDAVGDTQYF. The CDR3 DNA is TGTGCCACCAGTGACGCCGTAGGAGATACGCAGTATTTT.

In its sample, this clonotype was seen many times. The CDR3 loop reads CASKRLAGQKTDTQYF. DNA for the CDR3: TGTGCCAGCAAGAGACTAGCGGGACAAAAGACAGATACGCAGTATTTT. The V and J genes are TRBV21-1 and TRBJ2-3; no DNA check was done on the table's D call, TRBD2. TRBV21-1 is designated a pseudogene. The CDR3 is 16 residues long.

There are many counts of this clonotype. The chain has TRBV30 and TRBJ2-2, with D unresolved. The CDR3 runs to 13 residues. Germline V gene data show CDR1 as GTSNPN and CDR2 as SVGIG (reference sequence). The V gene lost 0 bases and the J gene lost 7 bases, with 9 bases spanning the gap. The CDR3 bases are TGTGCCTGGAGTGTAGACCCGGGCGGGGAGCTGTTTTTT. Translation gives CAWSVDPGGELFF.

In this sample, this clonotype turned up a few times. This chain uses TRBV10-1 with TRBJ1-1, with TRBD1 as a possible D gene (6 bases). Between the trimmed V and J ends, which lost 6 bases and 4 bases, there was a span of 12 bases. CDR1 and CDR2 (germline): WNHNN, SYGVQD (reference sequence). The CDR3 is 13 amino acids. CDR3 nucleotide sequence: TGCGCCAGCAGGTCCGAGGGGGGCACTGAAGCTTTCTTT. Its protein is CASRSEGGTEAFF.

This clonotype appeared a few times. The chain is built from TRBV6-1 and TRBJ2-1; possibly TRBD2 for D (5 bases). The germline CDR1 and CDR2 sequences are MNHNS and SASEGT. The length of the CDR3 is 16 residues. Trimming pared 5 bases from V and 1 base from J, leaving 15 bases between. CDR3 coding DNA: TGTGCCAGCAGTTGGGGTGAGGGATTTTCCTACAATGAGCAGTTCTTC. This codes for CASSWGEGFSYNEQFF.

This clonotype showed up just a few times. The CDR3 bases are TGTGCCAGCAGCCAGAGCAGTCAAGAGACCCAGTACTTC. This codes for CASSQSSQETQYF. The rearrangement joins TRBV7-2 to TRBJ2-5; D ambiguous. V was shortened by 5 bases and J by 2 bases, with 9 bases between the two germline ends. Germline V CDR1 and CDR2: SGHTA, FQGNSA. The CDR3 length is 13 residues.

The J gene is TRBJ2-3, the V gene TRBV3-1, with 10 bases matching TRBD2. The CDR3 extends over 15 amino acids. The J segment lost 1 base and the V segment lost 5 bases, leaving 3 bases of the junction unmatched. From germline, CDR1 is LGHDT and CDR2 YNNKEL (reference sequence). The CDR3 spells CASSKLAGGTDTQYF. The DNA of the CDR3 is TGTGCCAGCAGCAAGCTAGCGGGGGGCACAGATACGCAGTATTTT.

V and J are TRBV20-1 and TRBJ2-7, with 8 bases aligning to TRBD1. Germline CDR1 reads DFQATT; CDR2 reads SNEGSKA (reference sequence). The CDR3 covers 15 residues. V gave up 0 bases and J gave up 6 bases; unmatched junction bases: 10. The CDR3 region is CSARDLGTGRSEQYF. In nucleotides, the CDR3 is TGCAGTGCTAGAGATTTGGGGACAGGACGTTCCGAGCAGTACTTC.

This clonotype turned up a few times. This sequence joins TRBV5-1 and TRBJ2-1, with 8 bases lining up with TRBD2. Germline-derived CDR1 and CDR2 are SGHRS and YFSETQ. CDR3 length: 15 residues. V lost 5 bases and J lost 3; bases outside the gene matches: 7. For the CDR3, the DNA is TGCGCCAGCAGTCCAACTAGCGGAGTCTACAATGAGCAGTTCTTC. This encodes CASSPTSGVYNEQFF.

This clonotype was counted between two and nine times. V gene TRBV29-1 combines with J gene TRBJ2-7; D tentatively reads TRBD1 or TRBD2 (6 bases each). Germline values: CDR1 SQVTM, CDR2 ANQGSEA. This CDR3 region has 12 residues. The V and J ends lost 6 bases and 2 bases respectively, with 11 bases between them. CDR3 in DNA: TGCAGCGTGGCGAGGGGGGCCTACGAGCAGTACTTC. Its translation: CSVARGAYEQYF.

V is TRBV29-1 and J is TRBJ1-2; a possible D gene is TRBD1 (6 bases). From germline, CDR1 is SQVTM and CDR2 ANQGSEA. The CDR3 extends over 13 amino acids. Trimming shortened V by 6 bases and J by 4 bases, and 15 bases separated the two germline ends. The CDR3 loop is CSVQRDTIYGYTF. In DNA, the CDR3 is TGCAGCGTCCAAAGGGACACCATCTATGGCTACACCTTC.

This clonotype was detected many times. DNA of the CDR3: TGCAGTGCTAGACGGGGGCTCTACGAGCAGTACTTC. Amino acids: CSARRGLYEQYF. This chain uses TRBV20-1 with TRBJ2-7, with D possibly called TRBD1 or TRBD2 (6 bases each). V gave up 2 bases and J gave up 3 bases, with 8 bases separating them. Germline V gives CDR1 DFQATT, CDR2 SNEGSKA (reference sequence). The CDR3 loop spans 12 amino acids.

This clonotype was seen at least ten times. This sequence joins TRBV7-3 and TRBJ2-2, with D maybe TRBD1 (6 bases). V gave up 5 bases and J gave up 2 bases, with 9 bases separating them. Germline values: CDR1 SGHTA, CDR2 FQGTGA. The CDR3 is 14 amino acids. CDR3 sequence: CASSPDSNTGELFF. The CDR3 coding sequence is TGTGCCAGCAGCCCGGACAGCAACACCGGGGAGCTGTTTTTT.

This clonotype was recorded once. The chain carries TRBV3-1 and TRBJ2-3; D is unresolved. The V gene lost 8 bases and the J gene lost 4 bases, with 7 bases spanning the gap. The CDR3 extends over 11 amino acids. In germline, CDR1 is LGHDT, CDR2 YNNKEL (reference sequence). CDR3 loop: CASQTSDTQYF. The CDR3 coding sequence is TGTGCCAGCCAAACATCAGATACGCAGTATTTT.

This clonotype was picked up a small number of times. The chain is built from TRBV27 and TRBJ2-3; D tentatively reads TRBD1 or TRBD2 (5 bases each). The CDR3 contains 16 residues. V was cut by 1 base and J by 6 bases, with 17 bases left in between. Germline CDR1 MNHEY, CDR2 SMNVEV (reference sequence). The CDR3 loop reads CASSLWGRGEADTQYF. CDR3 nucleotide sequence: TGTGCCAGCAGTTTATGGGGCCGGGGAGAGGCTGATACGCAGTATTTT.

This clonotype was observed many times. The chain employs TRBV7-2 and TRBJ1-6; D gene ambiguous. Germline V CDR1 and CDR2: SGHTA, FQGNSA. The ends were cut back, 3 bases at V and 7 bases at J, with 16 bases in the middle. The CDR3 contains 16 residues. The CDR3 DNA reads TGTGCCAGCAGCTTGCTGCTACCGGGAAACAATTCACCCCTCCACTTT. It specifies CASSLLLPGNNSPLHF.

This clonotype was counted only a few times. The chain couples TRBV9 to TRBJ1-1, with D possibly TRBD1 on 5 matching bases. CDR3 size: 14 residues. Germline V CDR1 and CDR2: SGDLS, YYNGEE. V lost 3 bases and J 0 bases, leaving 9 bases between the germline ends. CDR3 sequence: CASSEGALNTEAFF. The DNA of the CDR3 is TGTGCCAGCAGCGAAGGGGCACTGAACACTGAAGCTTTCTTT.

This clonotype was seen many times. This chain uses TRBV11-3 with TRBJ2-7; D is unclear. The CDR3 runs 13 residues. The V end lost 0 bases, the J end lost 3 bases, and 6 bases lay between the germline ends. Looked up from germline, CDR1 is SGHNT and CDR2 is YENEEA. The DNA for the CDR3 is TGTGCCAGCAGCTTAGAGGGCAACTACGAGCAGTACTTC. Translating gives CASSLEGNYEQYF.

DNA for the CDR3: TGTGCCAGCAGTTTTAGGTACGAGCAGTACTTC. It encodes CASSFRYEQYF. The chain carries TRBV12-3 or TRBV12-4 and TRBJ2-7; D is unresolved. The CDR3 has 11 residues. V shed 3 bases and J shed 4 bases, with 4 bases lying between them.